This TCR beta chain was recovered during a study of blood T cells in healthy people across ages. This clonotype was detected only once. A much larger clone sits a single nucleotide away, making a read error possible. A read error is likely, as this CDR3 ends without the conserved phenylalanine or tryptophan. Primers used in a second PCR of roughly 6 to 11 cycles were a sample-barcoded 5' primer and a J-beta primer mix. MiXCR was run by TCRdb on the 5' RACE reads, yielding one entry per CDR3 protein. The data contain hundreds of thousands of distinct CDR3 sequences, roughly 30% of them seen just once; the ten biggest clones take up 15% to 19%. Specimen: blood. This clonotype was obtained from a woman aged 80 or over in good health.

This CDR3 is CSARDRDEQYS. The CDR3 DNA is TGCAGTGCTAGAGATCGCGATGAGCAGTACTCC. The chain has TRBV20-1 and TRBJ2-4; no reliable D call. In germline, CDR1 is DFQATT, CDR2 SNEGSKA (reference sequence). Trimming took 0 bases from V and 13 from J, leaving 10 bases between them. CDR3 length equals 11 residues.